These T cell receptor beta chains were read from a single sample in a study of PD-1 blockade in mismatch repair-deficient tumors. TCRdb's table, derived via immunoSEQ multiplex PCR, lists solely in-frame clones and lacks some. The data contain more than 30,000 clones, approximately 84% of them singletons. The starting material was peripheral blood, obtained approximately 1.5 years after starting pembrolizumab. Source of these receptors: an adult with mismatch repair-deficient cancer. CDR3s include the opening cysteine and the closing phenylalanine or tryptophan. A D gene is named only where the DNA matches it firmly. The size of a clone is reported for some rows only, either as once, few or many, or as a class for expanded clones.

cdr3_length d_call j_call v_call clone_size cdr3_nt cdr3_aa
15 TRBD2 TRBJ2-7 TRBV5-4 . TGTGCCAGCAGCGAAGGGACTAGCTGGAACTACGAGCAGTACTTC CASSEGTSWNYEQYF
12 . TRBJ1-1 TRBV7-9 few TGTGCCAGCAGCTTAGACAGATCTGAAGCTTTCTTT CASSLDRSEAFF
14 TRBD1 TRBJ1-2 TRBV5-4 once TGTGCCAGCAGCTCGACAGGGGGACACTATGGCTACACCTTC CASSSTGGHYGYTF
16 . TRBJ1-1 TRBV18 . TGTGCCAGCTCACCACAGGGGGTTGGGATGAACACTGAAGCTTTCTTT CASSPQGVGMNTEAFF
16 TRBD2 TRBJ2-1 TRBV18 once TGTGCCAGCTCACCAATTAGCGGGAGCAGGAACAATGAGCAGTTCTTC CASSPISGSRNNEQFF
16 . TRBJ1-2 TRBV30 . TGTGCCTGGAGTGTAACCCAGGGGCAGGTGAACTATGGCTACACCTTC CAWSVTQGQVNYGYTF
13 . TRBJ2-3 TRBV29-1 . TGCAGCGTTGAAGGGAGCGGCACAGATACGCAGTATTTT CSVEGSGTDTQYF
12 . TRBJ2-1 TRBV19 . TGTGCCAGTAGTAGGGCCACCAATGAGCAGTTCTTC CASSRATNEQFF
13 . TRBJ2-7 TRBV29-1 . TGCAGCTACAGGGAGGCAGGGAGCGGCGAGCAGTACTTC CSYREAGSGEQYF
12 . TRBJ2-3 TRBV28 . TGTGCCAGCCGACGGGGTGGCGATACGCAGTATTTT CASRRGGDTQYF
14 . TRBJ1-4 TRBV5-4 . TGTGCCAGCAGCTCAAAGGGTGGGGATGAAAAACTGTTTTTT CASSSKGGDEKLFF
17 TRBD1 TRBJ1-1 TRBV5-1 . TGCGCCAGCAGCCCCTTCAGGGGGGCATCGCAGAACACTGAAGCTTTCTTT CASSPFRGASQNTEAFF
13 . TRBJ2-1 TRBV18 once TGTGCCAGCTCACCACAAGGGATAAATGAGCAGTTCTTC CASSPQGINEQFF
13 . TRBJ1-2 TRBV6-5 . TGTGCCAGCAGTGACTATAGGAACTATGGCTACACCTTC CASSDYRNYGYTF
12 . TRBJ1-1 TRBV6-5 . TGTGCCAGCAGCCCTGGGCACACTGAAGCTTTCTTT CASSPGHTEAFF
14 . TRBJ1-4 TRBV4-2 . TGTGCCAGCAGCTCAGAGGCAACTAATGAAAAACTGTTTTTT CASSSEATNEKLFF
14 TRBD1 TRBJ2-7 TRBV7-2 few TGTGCCAGCAGCTCCGCGACAGGGGCCTACGAGCAGTACTTC CASSSATGAYEQYF
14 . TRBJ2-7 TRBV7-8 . TGTGCCAGCAGCCCCCAGCCCCGGACCTACGAGCAGTACTTC CASSPQPRTYEQYF
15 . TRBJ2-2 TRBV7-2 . TGTGCCAGCACCCTTAGGCAGGGGAACACCGGGGAGCTGTTTTTT CASTLRQGNTGELFF
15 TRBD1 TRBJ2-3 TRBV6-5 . TGTGCCAGCAGGATGACAGGGGGCGAGACAGATACGCAGTATTTT CASRMTGGETDTQYF
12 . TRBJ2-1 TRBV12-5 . TGTGCTAGTGGTTTCAGCGTGGATGAGCAGTTCTTC CASGFSVDEQFF
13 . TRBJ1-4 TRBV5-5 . TGTGCCAGCAGCTTAATGGCAGAAGAAAAACTGTTTTTT CASSLMAEEKLFF
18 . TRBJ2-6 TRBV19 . TGTGCCAGTAGTATAAGGACACAAACCGTCTCTGGGGCCAACGTCCTGACTTTC CASSIRTQTVSGANVLTF
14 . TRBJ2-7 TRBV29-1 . TGCAGCGCGAGTCCGGGACGTCCGACTTACGAGCAGTACTTC CSASPGRPTYEQYF
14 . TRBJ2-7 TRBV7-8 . TGTGCCAGCAGCTTAGGGCCAGGTTTTTGGTGGCAGTACTTC CASSLGPGFWWQYF
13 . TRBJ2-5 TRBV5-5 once TGTGCCAGCAGCTTGGAGTGGCAAGAGACCCAGTACTTC CASSLEWQETQYF
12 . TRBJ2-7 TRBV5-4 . TGTGCCAGCAGCTTCCTGGGCCTCGAGCAGTACTTC CASSFLGLEQYF
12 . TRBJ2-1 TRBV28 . TGTGCCAGCACCCCGCCGCGCGGGAAGCAGTTCTTC CASTPPRGKQFF
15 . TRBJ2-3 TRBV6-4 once TGTGCCAGCAAAGCCGGGGGGCGGGAAACAGATACGCAGTATTTT CASKAGGRETDTQYF
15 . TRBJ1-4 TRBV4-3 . TGCGCCAGCAGCCAAGAAAGATCATATAATGAAAAACTGTTTTTT CASSQERSYNEKLFF
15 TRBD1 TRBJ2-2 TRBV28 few TGTGCCAGCAGTACCCGGACAGGGTGGGACGGGGAGCTGTTTTTT CASSTRTGWDGELFF
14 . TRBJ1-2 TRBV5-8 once TGTGCCAGCAGCTTGGAACTGGGGAACTATGGCTACACCTTC CASSLELGNYGYTF
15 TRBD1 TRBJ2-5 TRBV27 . TGTGCCAGCAGTCCCGGGACAGGGGGCGCAGAGACCCAGTACTTC CASSPGTGGAETQYF
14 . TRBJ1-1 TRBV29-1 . TGCAGCGCATCTTTGGTAGGACGGGACACTGAAGCTTTCTTT CSASLVGRDTEAFF
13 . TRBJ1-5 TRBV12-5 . TGTGCTAGTGGACAGGGTGGCAATCAGCCCCAGCATTTT CASGQGGNQPQHF
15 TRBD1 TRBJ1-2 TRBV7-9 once TGTGCCAGCAGCTCCTGGGACAGGCCCTCCTATGGCTACACCTTC CASSSWDRPSYGYTF
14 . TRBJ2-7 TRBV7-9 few TGTGCCAGCAGCTTAGCGCGGAGCTCCTACGAGCAGTACTTC CASSLARSSYEQYF
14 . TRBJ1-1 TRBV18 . TGTGCCAGCTCACCCGCACAGGGAAACACTGAAGCTTTCTTT CASSPAQGNTEAFF
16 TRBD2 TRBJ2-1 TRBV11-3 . TGTGCCAGCAGCCCCACTAGCGATCCATCCTACAATGAGCAGTTCTTC CASSPTSDPSYNEQFF
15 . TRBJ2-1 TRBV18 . TGTGCCAGCTCACCAAGCTCGGGTTCCTACAATGAGCAGTTCTTC CASSPSSGSYNEQFF
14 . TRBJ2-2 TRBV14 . TGTGCCAGCAGCCTGGGGGTGGTTTCCGGGGAGCTGTTTTTT CASSLGVVSGELFF
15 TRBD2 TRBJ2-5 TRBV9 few TGTGCCAGCAGCGCCCCTAGCGGGAGTACGGAGACCCAGTACTTC CASSAPSGSTETQYF
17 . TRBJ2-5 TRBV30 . TGTGCCTGGAGTTCAAGGAGAGGGCCCCCCTACCAAGAGACCCAGTACTTC CAWSSRRGPPYQETQYF
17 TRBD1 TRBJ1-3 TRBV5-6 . TGTGCCAGCAGCTTGGATGTATGGGACAGGACTGGAAACACCATATATTTT CASSLDVWDRTGNTIYF
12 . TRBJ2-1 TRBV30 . TGTGCCTGGGGTACTATCACCAATGAGCAGTTCTTC CAWGTITNEQFF
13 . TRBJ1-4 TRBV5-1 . TGCGCCAGCAGCTTGGGGCAGAATGAAAAACTGTTTTTT CASSLGQNEKLFF